The present entry profiles one T cell receptor beta chain with its context. Its target is unknown. The source of the sample is a study of CXCR3-negative and CXCR3-positive naive CD8 T cells. Looking at the study overall: For each library, about 1.5 +/- 0.3 million TRB reads were obtained, some 140 million in total.

Study-wide findings and caveats: Because surface CD5 did not distinguish the naive subsets, TCR strength was inferred from TRB CDR3 properties.

The method, 5' RACE with UMI labels, was used to prepare the TRB cDNA libraries. TCRdb re-called the 5' RACE reads and gives one entry per CDR3 protein, without DNA. In all, the sample yields some 25,000 distinct CDR3 sequences. The receptor's source is a human donor in good health. Some clones in this sample may be carry-over from other donors' samples. The specimen was naive CXCR3- CD8+ T cells from blood. Subset specified: CD45RO-CCR7+CD27+CD95- naive CD8+ T cells lacking CXCR3 (TNR3-).

CDR3 residues: CASSPAAPTGLPEAFF. The chain couples TRBV5-1 to TRBJ1-1; the TCRdb call, TRBD1, lacks DNA for checking. Germline CDR1 SGHRS, CDR2 YFSETQ. This CDR3 has 16 amino acids. The variable domain in full, with the rest retrieved from reference TRBV5-1 and TRBJ1-1, is KAGVTQTPRYLIKTRGQQVTLSCSPISGHRSVSWYQQTPGQGLQFLFEYFSETQRNKGNFPGRFSGRQFSNSRSEMNVSTLELGDSALYLCASSPAAPTGLPEAFFGQGTRLTVV.